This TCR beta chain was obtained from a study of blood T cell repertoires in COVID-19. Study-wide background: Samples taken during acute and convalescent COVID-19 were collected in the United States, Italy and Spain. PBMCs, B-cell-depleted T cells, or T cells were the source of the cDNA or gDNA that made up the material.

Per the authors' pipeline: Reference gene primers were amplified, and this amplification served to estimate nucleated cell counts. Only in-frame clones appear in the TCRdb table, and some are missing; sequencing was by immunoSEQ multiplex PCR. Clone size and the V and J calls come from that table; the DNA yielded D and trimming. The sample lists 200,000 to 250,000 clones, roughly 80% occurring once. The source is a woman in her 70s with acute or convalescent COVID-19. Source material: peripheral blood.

The CDR3, as DNA: TGCGCCAGCAGCCTCTCCACAGGGGAGTCTTCGGGTGGCTACACCTTC. Translated, it gives CASSLSTGESSGGYTF. The rearrangement uses TRBV4-3 and TRBJ1-2, with 7 bases matching TRBD1. The CDR3 contains 16 residues. The junction had 15 bases not matched to a gene; V was cut back by 4 bases and J by 7 bases. Germline V gene sequence: CDR1 LGHNA, CDR2 YSLEER.